Listed here are 3 T cell receptor beta chains from one sample, sequenced in a study of control samples from healthy donors and cancer patients. Profiled with immunoSEQ multiplex PCR; TCRdb holds only in-frame clones, not every one. The sample records about 95,000 clones, less than 90% being singletons. The sample taken for sequencing was blood. The receptors derive from a woman aged 70-85 years in good health.

The chain links TRBV29-1 to TRBJ2-1, with TRBD2 matching over 12 bases. Germline trimming cut 1 base from V and 7 bases from J; bases unmatched to any gene: 5. The CDR3 sequence is 15 residues long. Germline V gene sequence: CDR1 SQVTM, CDR2 ANQGSEA. CDR3 sequence reads: CSVEGLAGAPNEQFF. The DNA of the CDR3 is TGCAGCGTTGAAGGACTAGCGGGAGCGCCTAATGAGCAGTTCTTC.

The chain couples TRBV7-8 to TRBJ2-5; 8 nucleotides agree with TRBD2. The CDR3 runs 16 residues. The trim removed 1 base at V and 5 bases at J, leaving 9 bases unmatched. Per the germline V gene, CDR1 is SGHVS and CDR2 is FQNEAQ. The CDR3 sequence: CASSLGAAGVRETQYF. The CDR3 DNA reads TGTGCCAGCAGCTTAGGGGCAGCGGGGGTTAGGGAGACCCAGTACTTC.

The chain couples TRBV19 to TRBJ1-3; D is unclear. Germline CDR1 is LNHDA and CDR2 is SQIVND (reference sequence). This CDR3 is 14 amino acids long. V lost 5 bases and J 4 bases, leaving 12 bases between the germline ends. The CDR3 coding sequence is TGTGCCAGTAGTCCCGCCCCAGCCGGAAACACCATATATTTT. This gives the protein CASSPAPAGNTIYF.